The clone carrying this T cell receptor beta chain was counted between two and nine times. The data originate from a study of beta chain features in type 1 diabetes. Per the germline V gene, CDR1 is GTSNPN and CDR2 is SVGIG (reference sequence). The CDR3 has 11 amino acids. V lost 4 bases, J lost 4 bases, and 7 bases lay in between. The sequenced template was cDNA made from the entire isolated RNA. Here immunoSEQ multiplex PCR was the method, and the copy in TCRdb shows in-frame clones only, minus some. The table includes roughly 370,000 clones, approximately 13% detected once. The sequencing input was naive CD4+ T cells from blood. The sequence was obtained from a man aged 25-40 years in good health. The chain recombines TRBV30 with TRBJ2-5, with D hard to call. CDR3 in amino acids: CAWMLTETQYF. For the CDR3, the DNA is TGTGCCTGGATGTTAACAGAGACCCAGTACTTC.